This T cell receptor (beta chain) was documented in a study of shared clonotypes between healthy human individuals. Some clones are missing from TCRdb's copy, which holds only in-frame ones; the method was immunoSEQ multiplex PCR. The sample yields around 1.1 million clones, approximately 80% seen once. Germline V lookup: CDR1 SGHRS, CDR2 YFSETQ. Trimming shortened V by 0 bases and J by 0 bases, and 6 bases separated the two germline ends. The CDR3 runs to 14 residues. This sequence was found in a young man in good health. Some clones in this sample may be carry-over from other donors' samples. The specimen sequenced was memory CD4+ T cells from PBMCs. The subset was: CD45RA-negative fraction. V and J are TRBV5-1 and TRBJ1-2, with D possibly being TRBD1 (5 bases). The CDR3, as DNA: TGCGCCAGCAGCTTGGAACAGGCTAACTATGGCTACACCTTC. Translation: CASSLEQANYGYTF.